This paragraph covers one T cell receptor beta chain sequence. In the authors' workflow: How many nucleated cells were present was estimated from reference gene primer amplification. Sequenced by immunoSEQ multiplex PCR; TCRdb stores in-frame clones only, minus some. That table is the source of V, J and clone size, and D and trimming were worked out from the DNA. The data contain approximately 100,000 clones, 81% of them singletons. The sample is drawn from a study of blood T cell repertoires in COVID-19. Whole-study context: From T cells, B-cell-depleted T cells, or PBMCs came the material, which was cDNA or gDNA.

Trimming cost V 4 bases and J 0 bases; bases outside gene matches: 4. The CDR3 is 16 residues long. Looked up from germline, CDR1 is SGDLS and CDR2 is YYNGEE. The receptor's source is a human donor in a cohort sampled during active COVID-19. Sequencing used peripheral blood. This chain links TRBV9 with TRBJ2-3, with 11 bases fitting TRBD2. DNA for the CDR3: TGTGCCAGCAGCAGACTAGCGGGGTCTAGCACAGATACGCAGTATTTT. Its translation is CASSRLAGSSTDTQYF.